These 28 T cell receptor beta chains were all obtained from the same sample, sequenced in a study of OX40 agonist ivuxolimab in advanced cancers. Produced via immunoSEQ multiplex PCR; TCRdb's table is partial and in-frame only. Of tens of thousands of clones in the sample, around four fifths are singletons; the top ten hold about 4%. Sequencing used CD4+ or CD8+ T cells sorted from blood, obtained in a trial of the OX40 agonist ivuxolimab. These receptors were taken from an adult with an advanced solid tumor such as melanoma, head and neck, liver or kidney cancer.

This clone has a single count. The CDR3 nucleotides read TGCGCCAGCAGCCAACAGCTTTTCTCTGGAAACACCATATATTTT. This translates into CASSQQLFSGNTIYF. The J gene is TRBJ1-3, the V gene TRBV4-1; D remains unclear. Germline loops: CDR1 MGHRA, CDR2 YSYEKL. CDR3 length: 15 amino acids. V lost 2 bases to trimming and J lost 0 bases, with 8 bases between them.

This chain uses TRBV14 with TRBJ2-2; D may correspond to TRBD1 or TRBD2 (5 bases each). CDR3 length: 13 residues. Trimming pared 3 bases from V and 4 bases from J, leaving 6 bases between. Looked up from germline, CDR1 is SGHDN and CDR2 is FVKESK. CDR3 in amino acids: CASSQGTTGELFF. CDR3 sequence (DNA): TGTGCCAGCAGCCAGGGGACCACCGGGGAGCTGTTTTTT.

The CDR3 is CASSMDAGTGLETQYF. CDR3 coding DNA: TGTGCCAGTAGTATGGATGCCGGGACAGGGTTAGAGACCCAGTACTTC. The chain carries TRBV19 and TRBJ2-5, with 9 bases fitting TRBD1. Germline assignment: CDR1 LNHDA and CDR2 SQIVND (reference sequence). The CDR3 loop spans 16 amino acids. Trimming removed 3 bases from V and 4 bases from J; junction bases left unmatched: 9.

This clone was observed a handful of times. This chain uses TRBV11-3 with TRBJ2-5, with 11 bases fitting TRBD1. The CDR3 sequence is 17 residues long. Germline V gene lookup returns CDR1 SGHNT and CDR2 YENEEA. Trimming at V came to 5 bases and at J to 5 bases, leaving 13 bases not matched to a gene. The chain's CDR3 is CASSRRTGGREVETQYF. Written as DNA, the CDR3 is TGTGCCAGCAGCCGAAGGACAGGGGGCAGGGAAGTGGAGACCCAGTACTTC. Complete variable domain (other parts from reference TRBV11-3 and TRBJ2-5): EAGVVQSPRYKIIEKKQPVAFWCNPISGHNTLYWYLQNLGQGPELLIRYENEEAVDDSQLPKDRFSAERLKGVDSTLKIQPAELGDSAVYLCASSRRTGGREVETQYFGPGTRLLVL.

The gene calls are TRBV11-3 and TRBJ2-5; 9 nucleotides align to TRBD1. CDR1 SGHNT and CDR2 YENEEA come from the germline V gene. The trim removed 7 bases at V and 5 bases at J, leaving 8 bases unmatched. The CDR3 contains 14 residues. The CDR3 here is CASKTQGADETQYF. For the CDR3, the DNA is TGTGCCAGCAAAACACAGGGGGCGGATGAGACCCAGTACTTC.

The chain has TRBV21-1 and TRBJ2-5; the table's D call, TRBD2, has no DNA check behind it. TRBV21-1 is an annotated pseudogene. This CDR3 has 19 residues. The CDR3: CASSTQRPSGSLGCWEQYF. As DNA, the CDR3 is TGTGCCAGCAGCACCCAAAGGCCTAGCGGGAGCCTGGGTTGTTGGGAGCAGTACTTC.

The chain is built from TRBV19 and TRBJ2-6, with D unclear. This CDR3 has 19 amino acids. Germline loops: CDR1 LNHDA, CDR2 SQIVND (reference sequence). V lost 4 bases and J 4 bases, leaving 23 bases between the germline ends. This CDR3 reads CASSTLGVGLSGGANVLTF. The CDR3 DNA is TGTGCCAGTAGTACCCTTGGGGTAGGCCTTTCGGGCGGGGCCAACGTCCTGACTTTC.

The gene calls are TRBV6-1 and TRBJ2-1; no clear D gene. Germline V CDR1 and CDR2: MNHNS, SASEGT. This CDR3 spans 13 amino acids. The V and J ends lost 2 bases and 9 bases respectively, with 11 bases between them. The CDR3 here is CASSESNSLEQFF. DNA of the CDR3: TGTGCCAGCAGTGAATCGAACAGTCTTGAGCAGTTCTTC.

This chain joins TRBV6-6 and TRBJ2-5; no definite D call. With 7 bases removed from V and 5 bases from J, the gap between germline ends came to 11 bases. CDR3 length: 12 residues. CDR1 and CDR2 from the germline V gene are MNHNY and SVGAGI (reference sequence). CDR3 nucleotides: TGTGCCAGCAACCACTATGGGGAGACCCAGTACTTC. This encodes CASNHYGETQYF.

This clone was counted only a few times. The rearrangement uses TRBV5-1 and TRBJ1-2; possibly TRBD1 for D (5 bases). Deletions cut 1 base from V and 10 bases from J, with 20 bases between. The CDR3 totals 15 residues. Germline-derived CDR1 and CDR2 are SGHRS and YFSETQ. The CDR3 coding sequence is TGCGCCAGCAGCTTGAATCCAACCAGGGTAAGGGACTACACCTTC. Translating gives CASSLNPTRVRDYTF.

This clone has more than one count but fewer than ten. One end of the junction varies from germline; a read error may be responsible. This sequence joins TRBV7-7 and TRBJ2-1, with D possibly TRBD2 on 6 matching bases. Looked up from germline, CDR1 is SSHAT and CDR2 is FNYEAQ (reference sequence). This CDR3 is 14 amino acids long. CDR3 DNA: TGTGCTAGCAGCTTCGGGGGAACTTACAATGAGCAGTTCTTC. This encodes CASSFGGTYNEQFF. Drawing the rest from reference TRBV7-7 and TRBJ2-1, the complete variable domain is GAGVSQSPRYKVTKRGQDVTLRCDPISSHATLYWYQQALGQGPEFLTYFNYEAQPDKSGLPSDRFSAERPEGSISTLTIQRTEQRDSAMYRCASSFGGTYNEQFFGPGTRLTVL.

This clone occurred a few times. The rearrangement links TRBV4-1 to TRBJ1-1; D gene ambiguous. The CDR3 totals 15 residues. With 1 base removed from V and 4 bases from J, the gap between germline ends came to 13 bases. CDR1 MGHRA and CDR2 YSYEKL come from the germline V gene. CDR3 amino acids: CASSQGSRSRTEAFF. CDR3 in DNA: TGCGCCAGCAGCCAAGGGTCCAGGTCACGCACTGAAGCTTTCTTT.

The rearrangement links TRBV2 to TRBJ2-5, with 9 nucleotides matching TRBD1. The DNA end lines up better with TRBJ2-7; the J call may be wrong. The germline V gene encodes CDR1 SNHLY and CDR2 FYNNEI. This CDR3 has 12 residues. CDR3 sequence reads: CASRDRAYEQYF. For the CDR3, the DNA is TGTGCCAGCCGGGACAGGGCCTACGAGCAGTACTTC.

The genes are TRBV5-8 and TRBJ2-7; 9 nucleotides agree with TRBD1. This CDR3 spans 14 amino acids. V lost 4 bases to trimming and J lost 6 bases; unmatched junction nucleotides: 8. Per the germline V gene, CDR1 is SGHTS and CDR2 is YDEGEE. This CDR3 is CASSPWTGDLEQYF. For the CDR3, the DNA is TGTGCCAGCAGCCCTTGGACAGGGGACCTCGAGCAGTACTTC. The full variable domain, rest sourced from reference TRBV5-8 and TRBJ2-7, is EAGVTQSPTHLIKTRGQQATLRCSPISGHTSVYWYQQALGLGLQFLLWYDEGEERNRGNFPPRFSGRQFPNYSSELNVNALELEDSALYLCASSPWTGDLEQYFGPGTRLTVT.

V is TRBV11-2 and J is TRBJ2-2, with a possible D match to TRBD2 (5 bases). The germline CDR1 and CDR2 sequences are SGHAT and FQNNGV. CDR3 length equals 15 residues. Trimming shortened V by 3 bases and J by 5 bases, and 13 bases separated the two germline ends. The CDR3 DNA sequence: TGTGCCAGCAGCTTTGACCCCTCGGGGACCGGGGAGCTGTTTTTT. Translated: CASSFDPSGTGELFF.

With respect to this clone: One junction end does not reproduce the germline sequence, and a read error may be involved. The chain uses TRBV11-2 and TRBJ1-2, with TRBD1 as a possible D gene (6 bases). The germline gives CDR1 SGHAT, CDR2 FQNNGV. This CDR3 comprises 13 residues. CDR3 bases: TGTGCCAGCACCTTAGGGGGGGGCTATGGCTACACCTTC. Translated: CASTLGGGYGYTF. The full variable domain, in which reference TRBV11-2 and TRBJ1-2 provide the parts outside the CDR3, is EAGVAQSPRYKIIEKRQSVAFWCNPISGHATLYWYQQILGQGPKLLIQFQNNGVVDDSQLPKDRFSAERLKGVDSTLKIQPAKLEDSAVYLCASTLGGGYGYTFGSGTRLTVV.

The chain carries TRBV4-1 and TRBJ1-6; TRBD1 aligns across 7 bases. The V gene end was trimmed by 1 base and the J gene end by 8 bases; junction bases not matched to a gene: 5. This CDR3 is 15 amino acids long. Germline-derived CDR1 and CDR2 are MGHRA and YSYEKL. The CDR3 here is CASSQVTGRDSPLHF. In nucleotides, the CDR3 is TGCGCCAGCAGCCAAGTGACAGGGCGTGATTCACCCCTCCACTTT.

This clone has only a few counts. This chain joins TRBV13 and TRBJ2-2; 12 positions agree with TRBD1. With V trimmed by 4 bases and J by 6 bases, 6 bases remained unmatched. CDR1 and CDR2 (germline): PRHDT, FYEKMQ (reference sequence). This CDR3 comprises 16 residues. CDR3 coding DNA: TGTGCCAGCAGCTCCTACGGGACAGGGGGCTCCGGGGAGCTGTTTTTT. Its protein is CASSSYGTGGSGELFF.

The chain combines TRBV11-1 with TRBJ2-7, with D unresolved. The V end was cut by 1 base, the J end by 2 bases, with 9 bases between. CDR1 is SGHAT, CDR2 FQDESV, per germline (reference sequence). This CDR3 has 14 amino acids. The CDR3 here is CASSLGLGTYEQYF. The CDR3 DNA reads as TGTGCCAGCAGCTTAGGCCTGGGGACCTACGAGCAGTACTTC. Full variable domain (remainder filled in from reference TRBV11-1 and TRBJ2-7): EAEVAQSPRYKITEKSQAVAFWCDPISGHATLYWYRQILGQGPELLVQFQDESVVDDSQLPKDRFSAERLKGVDSTLKIQPAELGDSAMYLCASSLGLGTYEQYFGPGTRLTVT.

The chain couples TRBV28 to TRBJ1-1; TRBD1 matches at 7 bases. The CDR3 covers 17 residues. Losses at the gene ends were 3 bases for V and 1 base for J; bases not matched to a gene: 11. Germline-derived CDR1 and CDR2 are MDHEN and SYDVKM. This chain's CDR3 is CASSFYTFRGTNTEAFF. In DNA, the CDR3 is TGTGCCAGCAGTTTTTATACTTTCAGGGGGACGAACACTGAAGCTTTCTTT. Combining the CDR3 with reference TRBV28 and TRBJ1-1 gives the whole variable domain DVKVTQSSRYLVKRTGEKVFLECVQDMDHENMFWYRQDPGLGLRLIYFSYDVKMKEKGDIPEGYSVSREKKERFSLILESASTNQTSMYLCASSFYTFRGTNTEAFFGQGTRLTVV.

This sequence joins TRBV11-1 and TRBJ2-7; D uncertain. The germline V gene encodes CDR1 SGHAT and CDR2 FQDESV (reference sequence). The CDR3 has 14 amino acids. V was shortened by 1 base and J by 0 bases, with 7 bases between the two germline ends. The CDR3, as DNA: TGTGCCAGCAGCTTAGGACTGAGCTCCTACGAGCAGTACTTC. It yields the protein CASSLGLSSYEQYF.

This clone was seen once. The CDR3, as DNA: TGCGCCAGCAGCCAAGATTACGCGGGAGGGCCGGATGAGCAGTTCTTC. It encodes CASSQDYAGGPDEQFF. The chain is built from TRBV4-3 and TRBJ2-1, with TRBD2 matching over 9 bases. CDR1 and CDR2 (germline): LGHNA, YSLEER. J gave up 8 bases and V 0 bases, and 8 bases lay outside the gene matches. This CDR3 is 16 amino acids long.

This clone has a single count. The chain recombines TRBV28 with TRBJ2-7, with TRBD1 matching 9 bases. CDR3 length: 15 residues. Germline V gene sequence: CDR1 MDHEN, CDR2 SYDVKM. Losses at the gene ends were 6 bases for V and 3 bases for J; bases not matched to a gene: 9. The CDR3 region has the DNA TGTGCCAGCAGAGCCGGGGACAGGGAGTTCTACGAGCAGTACTTC. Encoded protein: CASRAGDREFYEQYF.

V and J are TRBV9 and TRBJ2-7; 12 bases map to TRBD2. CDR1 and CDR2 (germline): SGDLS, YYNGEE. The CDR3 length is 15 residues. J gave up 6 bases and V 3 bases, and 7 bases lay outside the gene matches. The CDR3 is CASSETSGSSGEQYF. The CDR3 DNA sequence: TGTGCCAGCAGCGAGACTAGCGGGAGCTCGGGCGAGCAGTACTTC.

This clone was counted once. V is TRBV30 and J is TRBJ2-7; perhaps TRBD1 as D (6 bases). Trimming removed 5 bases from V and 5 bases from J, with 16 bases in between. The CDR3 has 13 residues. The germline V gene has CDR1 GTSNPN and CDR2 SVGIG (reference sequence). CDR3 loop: CAWGEGGMDEQYF. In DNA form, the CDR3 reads TGTGCCTGGGGGGAAGGGGGAATGGACGAGCAGTACTTC. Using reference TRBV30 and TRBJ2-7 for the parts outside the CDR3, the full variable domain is SQTIHQWPATLVQPVGSPLSLECTVEGTSNPNLYWYRQAAGRGLQLLFYSVGIGQISSEVPQNLSASRPQDRQFILSSKKLLLSDSGFYLCAWGEGGMDEQYFGPGTRLTVT.

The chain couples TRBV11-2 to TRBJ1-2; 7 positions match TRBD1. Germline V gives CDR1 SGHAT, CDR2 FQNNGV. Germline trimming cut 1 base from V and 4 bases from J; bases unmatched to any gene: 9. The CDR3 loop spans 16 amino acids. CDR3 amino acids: CASSLGSPTGAYGYTF. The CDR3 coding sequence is TGTGCCAGCAGCTTAGGATCTCCCACAGGGGCCTATGGCTACACCTTC.

CDR3 sequence (DNA): TGTGCCAGTAGTATCGGACTAGCAAATATCTACGAGCAGTACTTC. Residues: CASSIGLANIYEQYF. V usage is TRBV19 and J usage is TRBJ2-7; TRBD2 aligns across 8 bases. Unmatched junction bases numbered 7, after V lost 3 bases and J lost 3 bases. The CDR3 length is 15 residues. Germline V CDR1 and CDR2: LNHDA, SQIVND (reference sequence).

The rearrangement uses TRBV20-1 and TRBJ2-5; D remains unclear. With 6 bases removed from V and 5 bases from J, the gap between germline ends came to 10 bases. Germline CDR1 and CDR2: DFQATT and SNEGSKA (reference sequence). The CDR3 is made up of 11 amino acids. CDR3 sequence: CSASIEETQYF. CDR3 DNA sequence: TGCAGTGCAAGCATCGAGGAGACCCAGTACTTC.